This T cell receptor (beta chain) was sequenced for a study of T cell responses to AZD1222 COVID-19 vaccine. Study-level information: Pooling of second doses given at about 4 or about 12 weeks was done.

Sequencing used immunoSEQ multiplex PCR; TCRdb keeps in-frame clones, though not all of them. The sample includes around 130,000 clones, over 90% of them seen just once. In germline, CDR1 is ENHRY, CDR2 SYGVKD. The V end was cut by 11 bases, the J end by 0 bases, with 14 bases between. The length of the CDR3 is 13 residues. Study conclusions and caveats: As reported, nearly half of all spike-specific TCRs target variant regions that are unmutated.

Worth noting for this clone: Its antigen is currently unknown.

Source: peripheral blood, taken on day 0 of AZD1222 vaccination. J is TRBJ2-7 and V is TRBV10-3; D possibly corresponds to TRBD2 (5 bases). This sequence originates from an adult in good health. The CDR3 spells CASRRAVSYEQYF. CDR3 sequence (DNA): TGTGCCTCCAGGAGAGCGGTCTCCTACGAGCAGTACTTC.